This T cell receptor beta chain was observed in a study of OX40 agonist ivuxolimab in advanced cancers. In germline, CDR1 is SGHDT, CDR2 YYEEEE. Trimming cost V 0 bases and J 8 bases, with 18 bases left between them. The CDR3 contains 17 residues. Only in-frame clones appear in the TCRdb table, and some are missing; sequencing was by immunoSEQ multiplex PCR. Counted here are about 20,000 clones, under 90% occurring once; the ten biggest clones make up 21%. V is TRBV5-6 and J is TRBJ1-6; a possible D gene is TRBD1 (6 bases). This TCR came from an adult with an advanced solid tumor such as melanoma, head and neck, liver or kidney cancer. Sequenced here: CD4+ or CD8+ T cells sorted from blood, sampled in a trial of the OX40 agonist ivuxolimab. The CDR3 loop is CASSLGVMGGSHSPLHF. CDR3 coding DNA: TGTGCCAGCAGCTTGGGAGTCATGGGGGGCTCGCATTCACCCCTCCACTTT.